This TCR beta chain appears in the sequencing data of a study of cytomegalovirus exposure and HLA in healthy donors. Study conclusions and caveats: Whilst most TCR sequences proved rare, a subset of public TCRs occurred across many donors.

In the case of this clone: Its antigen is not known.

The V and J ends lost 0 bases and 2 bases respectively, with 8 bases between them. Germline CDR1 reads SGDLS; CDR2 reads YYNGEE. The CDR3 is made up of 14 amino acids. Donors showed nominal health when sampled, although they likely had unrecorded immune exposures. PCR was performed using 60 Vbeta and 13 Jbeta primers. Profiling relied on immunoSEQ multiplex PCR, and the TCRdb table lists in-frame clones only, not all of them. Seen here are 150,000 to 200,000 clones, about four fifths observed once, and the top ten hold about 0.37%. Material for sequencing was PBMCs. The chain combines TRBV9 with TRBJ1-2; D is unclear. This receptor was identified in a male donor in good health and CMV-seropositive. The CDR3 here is CASSVGSVNYGYTF. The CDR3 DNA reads TGTGCCAGCAGCGTAGGGTCGGTGAACTATGGCTACACCTTC.